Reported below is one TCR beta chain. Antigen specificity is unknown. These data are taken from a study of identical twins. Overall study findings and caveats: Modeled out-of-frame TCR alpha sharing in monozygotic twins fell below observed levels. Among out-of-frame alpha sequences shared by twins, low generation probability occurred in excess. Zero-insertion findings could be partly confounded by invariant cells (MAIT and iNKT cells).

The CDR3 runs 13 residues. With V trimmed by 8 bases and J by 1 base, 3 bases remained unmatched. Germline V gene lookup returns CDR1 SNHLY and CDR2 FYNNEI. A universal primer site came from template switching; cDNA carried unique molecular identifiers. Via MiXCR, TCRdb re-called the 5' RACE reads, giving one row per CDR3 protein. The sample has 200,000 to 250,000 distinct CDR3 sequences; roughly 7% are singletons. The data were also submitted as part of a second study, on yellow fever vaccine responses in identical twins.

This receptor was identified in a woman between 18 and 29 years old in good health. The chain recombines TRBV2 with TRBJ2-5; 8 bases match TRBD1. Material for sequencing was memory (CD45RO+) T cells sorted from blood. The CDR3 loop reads CASGGQGQETQYF. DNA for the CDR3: TGTGCCAGCGGTGGACAGGGCCAAGAGACCCAGTACTTC.